This T cell receptor beta chain was captured in a study of lung T cells in sarcoidosis with Löfgren's syndrome. Study in general: Bronchoalveolar lavage fluid in sarcoidosis accumulates CD4+ T cells. Löfgren's syndrome patients were the main repertoire analysis focus.

TCRdb re-called the reads through MiXCR, storing one row per CDR3 protein. The sample lists 60,000 to 65,000 distinct CDR3 sequences, around 20% occurring once. The sequenced sample was CD4+ T cells from PBMCs. The clonotype comes from a human donor with sarcoidosis (Löfgren's syndrome or another form), or a control subject (not recorded which).

CDR3 protein: CASSRPGSTYEQYF. In DNA, the CDR3 is TGTGCCAGCAGCCGGCCGGGCAGTACATACGAGCAGTACTTC. This chain links TRBV5-4 with TRBJ2-7, with D unresolved. The V end was cut by 4 bases, the J end by 4 bases, with 15 bases between. The V gene's germline CDR1 is SGHNT and CDR2 YYREEE (reference sequence). CDR3 size: 14 residues.